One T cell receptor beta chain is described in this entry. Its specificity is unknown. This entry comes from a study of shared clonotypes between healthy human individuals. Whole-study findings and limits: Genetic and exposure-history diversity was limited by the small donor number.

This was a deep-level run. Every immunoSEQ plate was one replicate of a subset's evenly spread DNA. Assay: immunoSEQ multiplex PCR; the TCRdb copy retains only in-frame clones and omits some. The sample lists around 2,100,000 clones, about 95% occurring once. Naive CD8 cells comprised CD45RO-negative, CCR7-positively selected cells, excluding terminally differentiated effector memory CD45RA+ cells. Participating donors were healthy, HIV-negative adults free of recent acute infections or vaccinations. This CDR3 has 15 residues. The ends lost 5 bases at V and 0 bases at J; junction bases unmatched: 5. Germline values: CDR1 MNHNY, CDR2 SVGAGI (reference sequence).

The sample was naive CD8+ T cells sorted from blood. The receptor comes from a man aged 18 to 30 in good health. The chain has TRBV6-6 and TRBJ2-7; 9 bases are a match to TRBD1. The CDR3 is CASSGTGKSSYEQYF. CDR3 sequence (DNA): TGTGCCAGCAGTGGGACAGGGAAGAGCTCCTACGAGCAGTACTTC.